This T cell receptor (beta chain) was identified in a study of CXCR3-negative and CXCR3-positive naive CD8 T cells. Study observations and caveats: Naive CXCR3-positive and CXCR3-negative cells shared similar TRBV-TRBJ usage, unlike memory cells. The study found comparably high diversity in both naive subsets and much lower diversity in memory CD8+ cells.

Researchers reported sorting every CD8+ T cell subset in triplicate, roughly 300,000 cells per sort. CD45RO-CCR7+CD27+CD95- defined naive CD8+ T cells. The CDR3 is 13 residues long. Germline lookup yields CDR1 SGHTA and CDR2 FQGNSA. cDNA libraries for TRB were generated by 5' RACE incorporating UMI labels. TCRdb re-called the 5' RACE reads; every CDR3 protein appears as one record, without DNA. The table for this sample gives about 130,000 distinct CDR3 sequences. Comments on this clonotype: Its antigen is not identified.

The chain uses TRBV7-2 and TRBJ2-7; absent DNA, TCRdb's TRBD1 call cannot be checked. The sequencing input was naive CXCR3- CD8+ T cells from blood. Subset indicated: CD45RO-CCR7+CD27+CD95- naive CD8+ T cells lacking CXCR3 (TNR3-). The TCR was taken from a human donor in good health. Some clones in this sample may be carry-over from other donors' samples. CDR3 region: CASSLRGAGEQYF.